Below are 27 T cell receptor beta chains sequenced from a single sample in a study of blood T cells in healthy people across ages. Next came a second PCR, run for about 7 to 12 cycles, which used a sample-barcoded 5' primer along with a J-beta primer mix. TCRdb independently ran MiXCR on the 5' RACE reads; one entry per CDR3 protein. The table has about 1.4 million distinct CDR3 sequences, around 55% seen once; the top ten hold 6.5% to 8.5%. Sequenced material: blood. The source is a man between 18 and 29 years old in good health.

This chain connects TRBV29-1 to TRBJ2-1; 11 nucleotides agree with TRBD2. The CDR3 is made up of 18 amino acids. J lost 5 bases, V lost 6 bases, and 18 bases had no gene match. CDR1 and CDR2 from the germline V gene are SQVTM and ANQGSEA. The CDR3 reads CSVYERGPGTSGNNEQFF. The CDR3 coding sequence is TGCAGCGTGTACGAAAGAGGGCCTGGGACTAGCGGAAACAATGAGCAGTTCTTC.

This chain connects TRBV6-2 or TRBV6-3 to TRBJ2-7; no reliable D call. From germline, CDR1 is MNHEY and CDR2 SVGEGT. There are 12 residues in the CDR3. Trimming removed 2 bases from V and 6 bases from J, with 8 bases in between. The CDR3 is CASSYETPEQYF. CDR3 DNA sequence: TGTGCCAGCAGTTACGAGACTCCCGAGCAGTACTTC.

About this clonotype: At one of its ends the junction is not consistent with the germline gene, which may arise from a read error. This chain joins TRBV12-5 and TRBJ2-5; 13 nucleotides line up with TRBD2. TRBJ2-1 explains the end of the DNA better; the J call may be wrong. The CDR3 has 16 residues. Germline V gene lookup returns CDR1 LGHNT and CDR2 FRNRAP. The DNA for the CDR3 is TGTGTTAGTGGTTGGACTAGCGGGAGTGTCCAAGAGACCCAGTTCTTC. Protein: CVSGWTSGSVQETQFF.

In its sample, this clonotype was seen a few times. V is TRBV2 and J is TRBJ1-5; D is perhaps TRBD1 (6 bases). Germline V gene lookup returns CDR1 SNHLY and CDR2 FYNNEI. The CDR3 covers 16 residues. Between the trimmed V and J ends, which lost 6 bases and 5 bases, there was a span of 20 bases. The CDR3 DNA reads as TGTGCCAGCAGCCCTATGGACAGATTAGTTGATCAGCCCCAGCATTTT. It translates to CASSPMDRLVDQPQHF.

The CDR3 sequence: CASSLPGTGPEQYF. CDR3 nucleotide sequence: TGTGCCAGCAGTTTGCCCGGGACAGGGCCCGAGCAGTACTTC. This rearrangement joins TRBV28 to TRBJ2-5, with TRBD1 matching over 9 bases. Near its end, the DNA agrees better with TRBJ2-7, so the J call may be wrong. The CDR3 totals 14 residues. Per the germline V gene, CDR1 is MDHEN and CDR2 is SYDVKM.

This clonotype was counted only a few times. The rearrangement links TRBV6-5 to TRBJ2-5; D is unresolved. Trimming removed 8 bases from V and 13 bases from J, with 14 bases in between. The CDR3 totals 10 residues. The V gene's germline CDR1 is MNHEY and CDR2 SVGAGI. CDR3 DNA sequence: TGTGCCAGCGGCGCGAGACCAGGGTACTTC. This gives the protein CASGARPGYF.

V is TRBV20-1 and J is TRBJ2-5, with D perhaps matching TRBD1 (5 bases). Germline lookup yields CDR1 DFQATT and CDR2 SNEGSKA (reference sequence). The CDR3 sequence is 13 residues long. The V end was cut by 2 bases, the J end by 11 bases, with 18 bases between. CDR3 DNA: TGCAGTGCTAGAACCAGGGATTACAATGAGCAGTACTTC. It translates to CSARTRDYNEQYF.

The chain uses TRBV28 and TRBJ2-3; no clear D gene. Germline V lookup: CDR1 MDHEN, CDR2 SYDVKM. The CDR3 loop spans 12 amino acids. V lost 3 bases and J 5 bases, leaving 6 bases between the germline ends. The CDR3 DNA reads TGTGCCAGCAGTTTTCGGCTAGATACGCAGTATTTT. The encoded protein is CASSFRLDTQYF.

This chain joins TRBV9 and TRBJ1-2; D remains ambiguous. The V end was cut by 3 bases, the J end by 8 bases, with 11 bases between. The germline V gene has CDR1 SGDLS and CDR2 YYNGEE. The CDR3 is made up of 12 amino acids. In DNA form, the CDR3 reads TGTGCCAGCAGCGGAAAAAGGTGGGGCTACACCTTC. Its translation: CASSGKRWGYTF.

This clonotype was seen a handful of times. The rearrangement links TRBV27 to TRBJ2-3; the match to TRBD2 covers 11 bases. Germline V lookup: CDR1 MNHEY, CDR2 SMNVEV (reference sequence). The CDR3 runs 14 residues. J gave up 6 bases and V 6 bases, and 5 bases lay outside the gene matches. The CDR3 is CASRKGLAVDTQYF. In nucleotides, the CDR3 is TGTGCCAGCAGAAAGGGACTAGCGGTTGATACGCAGTATTTT.

The chain recombines TRBV14 with TRBJ2-2; TRBD1 agrees at 8 bases. J gave up 5 bases and V 4 bases, and 9 bases lay outside the gene matches. The germline V gene has CDR1 SGHDN and CDR2 FVKESK. The CDR3 is 16 amino acids. CDR3 amino acids: CASSRRTGFKTGELFF. The DNA for the CDR3 is TGTGCCAGCAGCCGTAGGACAGGGTTTAAAACCGGGGAGCTGTTTTTT.

The genes are TRBV9 and TRBJ2-6; a weak D match, TRBD2 (7 bases). The length of the CDR3 is 15 residues. The germline V gene has CDR1 SGDLS and CDR2 YYNGEE. Between the trimmed V and J ends, which lost 6 bases and 0 bases, there was a span of 10 bases. The CDR3 spells CASKGGHSGANVLTF. CDR3 sequence (DNA): TGTGCCAGCAAGGGGGGGCACTCTGGGGCCAACGTCCTGACTTTC.

The genes are TRBV27 and TRBJ2-7; the D gene could be TRBD1 or TRBD2 (5 bases each). The CDR3 has 14 amino acids. Deletions cut 3 bases from V and 0 bases from J, with 9 bases between. The germline gives CDR1 MNHEY, CDR2 SMNVEV (reference sequence). The CDR3 DNA reads as TGTGCCAGCAGTTTTTGGGGGAGCTCCTACGAGCAGTACTTC. Protein product: CASSFWGSSYEQYF.

A few counts support this clonotype. V and J are TRBV4-1 and TRBJ2-2; maybe TRBD1 (5 bases). Germline assignment: CDR1 MGHRA and CDR2 YSYEKL. The CDR3 has 18 residues. V lost 4 bases, J lost 0 bases, and 18 bases lay in between. The CDR3 nucleotides are TGCGCCAGCAGCCCTGGACCCCAGGGTAGGGCGAACACCGGGGAGCTGTTTTTT. Its translation: CASSPGPQGRANTGELFF.

This clonotype was picked up one time. The CDR3 here is CASSLAQGTATNEKLFF. The CDR3 bases are TGTGCCAGCAGCTTAGCCCAGGGCACGGCAACTAATGAAAAACTGTTTTTT. The chain uses TRBV7-9 and TRBJ1-4, with D possibly matching TRBD1 (5 bases). V dropped 0 bases and J dropped 0 bases, with 11 bases sitting between them. Looked up from germline, CDR1 is SEHNR and CDR2 is FQNEAQ (reference sequence). The CDR3 runs to 17 residues.

In DNA, the CDR3 is TGTGCCAGCAGCCTAGGGGAAACAGTATCAAACTATGGCTACACCTTC. Encoded protein: CASSLGETVSNYGYTF. The chain is built from TRBV9 and TRBJ1-2; the D gene is possibly TRBD1 (5 bases). The ends were cut back, 4 bases at V and 2 bases at J, with 18 bases in the middle. The CDR3 length is 16 residues. The germline CDR1 and CDR2 sequences are SGDLS and YYNGEE.

This chain links TRBV4-2 with TRBJ2-7; 7 bases line up with TRBD2. The J segment lost 2 bases and the V segment lost 2 bases, leaving 6 bases of the junction unmatched. Germline V gives CDR1 LGHNA, CDR2 YNFKEQ. The CDR3 is 15 amino acids. DNA of the CDR3: TGTGCCAGCAGCCAACCGGCGGGGGAGGCCTACGAGCAGTACTTC. Translating gives CASSQPAGEAYEQYF.

This clonotype has a handful of counts. This chain links TRBV10-3 with TRBJ2-7; 7 positions match TRBD2. In germline, CDR1 is ENHRY, CDR2 SYGVKD. There are 15 residues in the CDR3. With 4 bases clipped from V and 0 bases from J, the junction kept 6 bases outside the gene matches. DNA of the CDR3: TGTGCCATCAGTGGGCGGGAGCGCAGCTCCTACGAGCAGTACTTC. Encoded protein: CAISGRERSSYEQYF.

This clonotype has at least ten counts. A much larger clonotype is one base distant, so this may be a read error. DNA for the CDR3: TGTGCCAGCAGTCCATCCCCGTACAATGAGCAGTACTTC. It specifies CASSPSPYNEQYF. The chain recombines TRBV2 with TRBJ2-1; D gene ambiguous. The end of the DNA aligns better with TRBJ2-7, so the J call may be wrong. CDR1 and CDR2 (germline): SNHLY, FYNNEI. The CDR3 loop spans 13 amino acids.

The genes are TRBV3-1 and TRBJ1-5, with D possibly being TRBD1 (6 bases). Germline assignment: CDR1 LGHDT and CDR2 YNNKEL (reference sequence). V lost 0 bases and J 9 bases, leaving 15 bases between the germline ends. The CDR3 length is 15 residues. CDR3: CASSQDTGQYRPQHF. CDR3 nucleotides: TGTGCCAGCAGCCAAGATACAGGGCAATATCGGCCCCAGCATTTT.

This clonotype has a handful of counts. The chain couples TRBV4-1 to TRBJ2-3; 7 bases line up with TRBD2. The CDR3 length is 17 residues. V was pared by 1 base and J by 2 bases, with 9 bases of the junction left unmatched. Germline V lookup: CDR1 MGHRA, CDR2 YSYEKL. The CDR3 sequence: CASSQGRGGRDTDTQYF. The CDR3 DNA follows: TGCGCCAGCAGCCAAGGCCGGGGAGGGAGGGACACAGATACGCAGTATTTT.

The rearrangement joins TRBV6-4 to TRBJ2-1, with D perhaps matching TRBD1 (5 bases). Germline-derived CDR1 and CDR2 are MRHNA and SNTAGT. The CDR3 extends over 17 amino acids. V was cut by 0 bases and J by 0 bases, with 12 bases left in between. The CDR3 here is CASSDSARQPSYNEQFF. The DNA for the CDR3 is TGTGCCAGCAGTGACTCAGCCAGACAGCCCTCCTACAATGAGCAGTTCTTC.

The gene calls are TRBV11-2 and TRBJ1-5, with TRBD1 identical over 7 bases. V gave up 6 bases and J gave up 3 bases; unmatched junction bases: 8. The germline CDR1 and CDR2 sequences are SGHAT and FQNNGV. This CDR3 is built from 15 residues. The chain's CDR3 is CASSTGTDFNQPQHF. The CDR3 bases are TGTGCCAGCAGTACCGGGACAGACTTCAATCAGCCCCAGCATTTT.

The V and J genes are TRBV7-6 and TRBJ1-4; TRBD1 might be the D (6 bases). Germline V CDR1 and CDR2: SGHVS, FNYEAQ. V lost 1 base, J lost 1 base, and 10 bases lay in between. The CDR3 is made up of 16 amino acids. The DNA for the CDR3 is TGTGCCAGCAGCTTAGTACCGGGACAAACTAATGAAAAACTGTTTTTT. The encoded protein is CASSLVPGQTNEKLFF.

This chain connects TRBV20-1 to TRBJ2-3; possibly TRBD1 for D (5 bases). This CDR3 has 12 residues. CDR1 and CDR2 from the germline V gene are DFQATT and SNEGSKA (reference sequence). V lost 6 bases to trimming and J lost 6 bases, with 13 bases between them. The CDR3 bases are TGCAGTGCAGGATACTACAGGGATACGCAGTATTTT. Amino acid sequence: CSAGYYRDTQYF.

This clonotype was detected only a few times. The V and J genes are TRBV10-3 and TRBJ2-3; 8 bases are a match to TRBD2. Losses at the gene ends were 0 bases for V and 1 base for J; bases not matched to a gene: 3. This CDR3 is built from 16 residues. Germline values: CDR1 ENHRY, CDR2 SYGVKD. CDR3 protein: CAISESTSEGTDTQYF. Here the CDR3 DNA reads TGTGCCATCAGTGAGTCGACTAGCGAGGGCACAGATACGCAGTATTTT.

The CDR3 nucleotides are TGTGCCAGCAGCCGTGTCGGGGCCAACGTCCTGACTTTC. Its protein is CASSRVGANVLTF. The gene calls are TRBV6-2 or TRBV6-3 and TRBJ2-6; D gene unclear. Germline V CDR1 and CDR2: MNHEY, SVGEGT. The length of the CDR3 is 13 residues. Between the trimmed V and J ends, which lost 6 bases and 4 bases, there was a span of 7 bases.